This T cell receptor beta chain stems from a study of blood T cell repertoires in COVID-19. Overall study: Acute and convalescent COVID-19 specimens originated in the United States, Italy and Spain. PBMCs, B-cell-depleted T cells, or T cells were the source of the cDNA or gDNA that made up the material.

This CDR3 comprises 11 residues. Per the germline V gene, CDR1 is DFQATT and CDR2 is SNEGSKA (reference sequence). V dropped 5 bases and J dropped 11 bases, with 15 bases sitting between them. The authors' processing: Cell counts per sample came from amplifying reference gene primers. Here immunoSEQ multiplex PCR was the method, and the copy in TCRdb shows in-frame clones only, minus some. That table is the source of V, J and clone size, and D and trimming were worked out from the DNA. The data hold 100,000 to 150,000 clones, with over 80% observed a single time. This chain links TRBV20-1 with TRBJ1-1; a possible D gene is TRBD1 (5 bases). This TCR came from a man aged 60 to 69 with acute or convalescent COVID-19. Sequenced sample: peripheral blood. CDR3 sequence reads: CSAPTRGVAFF. The CDR3 DNA reads TGCAGTGCTCCCACCCGGGGGGTCGCTTTCTTT.